This TCR beta chain appears in the sequencing data of a study of blood T cell repertoires in COVID-19. Profiled with immunoSEQ multiplex PCR; TCRdb holds only in-frame clones, not every one. The table shows around 150,000 clones, with roughly four fifths occurring only once. Material for sequencing was peripheral blood. The receptor was isolated from a man between 60 and 70 years old with active or convalescent COVID-19.

The CDR3 bases are TGTGCCAGCAGTCGACTAGCGGGGGGGCAAAATGAGCAGTTCTTC. Protein: CASSRLAGGQNEQFF. The V and J genes are TRBV6-2 or TRBV6-3 and TRBJ2-1; TRBD2 matches at 14 bases. V lost 5 bases, J lost 7 bases, and 4 bases stayed unmatched. Germline lookup yields CDR1 MNHEY and CDR2 SVGEGT. CDR3 size: 15 residues.